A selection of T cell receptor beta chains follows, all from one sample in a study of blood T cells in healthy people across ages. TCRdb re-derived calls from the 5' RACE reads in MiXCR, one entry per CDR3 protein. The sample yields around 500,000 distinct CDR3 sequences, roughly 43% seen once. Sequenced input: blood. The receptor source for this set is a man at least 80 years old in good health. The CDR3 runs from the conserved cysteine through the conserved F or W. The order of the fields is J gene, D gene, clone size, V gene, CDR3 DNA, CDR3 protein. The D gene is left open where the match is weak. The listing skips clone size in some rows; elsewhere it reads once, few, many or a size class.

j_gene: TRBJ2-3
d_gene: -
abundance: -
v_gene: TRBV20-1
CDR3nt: TGCAGTGCTAGAGATCGGGACAAGGGCATGAATACGCAGTATTTT
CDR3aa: CSARDRDKGMNTQYF

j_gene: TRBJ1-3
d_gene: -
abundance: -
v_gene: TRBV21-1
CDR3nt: TGTGCCAGCAGCGAAGAACGTGGGCAGGACGATAGGGGTGGAAACACCATATATTTT
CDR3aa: CASSEERGQDDRGGNTIYF

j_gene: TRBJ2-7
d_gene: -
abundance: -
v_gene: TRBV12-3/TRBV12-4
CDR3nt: TGTGCCAGCAGTTTACTACCGGGAGTCTCCTACGAGCAGTACTTC
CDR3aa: CASSLLPGVSYEQYF

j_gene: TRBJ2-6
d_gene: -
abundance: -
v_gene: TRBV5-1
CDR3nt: TGCGCCAGCAGCTCCGGAAGGCCGCGAAGCTCTGGGGCCAACGTCCTGACTTTC
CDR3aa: CASSSGRPRSSGANVLTF

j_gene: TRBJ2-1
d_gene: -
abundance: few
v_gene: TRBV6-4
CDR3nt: TGTGCCAGCAGTGTGGAGTCCTACAATGAGCAGTTCTTC
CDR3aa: CASSVESYNEQFF

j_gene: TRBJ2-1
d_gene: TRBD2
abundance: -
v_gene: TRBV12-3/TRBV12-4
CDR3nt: TGTGCCAGCAGTTTAGCGCAGACTAGCGGGAGACATGAGCAGTTCTTC
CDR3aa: CASSLAQTSGRHEQFF

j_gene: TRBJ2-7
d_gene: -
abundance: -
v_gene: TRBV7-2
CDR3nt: TGTGCCAGCAGCCCAACGGGCGGGGCCGGTTACGAGCAGTACTTC
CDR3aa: CASSPTGGAGYEQYF

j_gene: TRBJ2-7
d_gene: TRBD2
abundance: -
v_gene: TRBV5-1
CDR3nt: TGCGCCAGCAGGATTAGCGGGGGGTCCTACTACGAGCAGTACTTC
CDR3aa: CASRISGGSYYEQYF

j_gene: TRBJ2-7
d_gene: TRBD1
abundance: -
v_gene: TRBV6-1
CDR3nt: TGTGCCAGTGGGACAGGGGGTATCTACGAGCAGTACTTC
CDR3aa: CASGTGGIYEQYF

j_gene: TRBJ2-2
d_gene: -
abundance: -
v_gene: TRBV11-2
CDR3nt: TGTGCCAGCAGCTTAAGCGCCACGAACACCGGGGAGCTGTTTTTT
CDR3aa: CASSLSATNTGELFF

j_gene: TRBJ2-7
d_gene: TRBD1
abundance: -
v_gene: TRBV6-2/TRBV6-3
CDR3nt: TGTGCCAGCAGTTACTACGAGACAGGGGCCTACAATGAGCAGTACTTC
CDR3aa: CASSYYETGAYNEQYF

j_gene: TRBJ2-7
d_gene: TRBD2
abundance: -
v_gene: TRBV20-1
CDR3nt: TGCAGTGCCGCTGCGGGGGTCGTTTACGAGCAGTACTTC
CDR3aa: CSAAAGVVYEQYF

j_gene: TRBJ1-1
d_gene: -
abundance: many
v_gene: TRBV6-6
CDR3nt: TGTGCCAGCAGTTACCCCTTACAGGGGAACACTGAAGCTTTCTTT
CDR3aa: CASSYPLQGNTEAFF

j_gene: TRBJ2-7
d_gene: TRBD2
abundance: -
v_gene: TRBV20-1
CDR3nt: TGCAGTGCTAGAGTTCGGGGTAGCGGGGGTAGCGAGCAGTACTTC
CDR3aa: CSARVRGSGGSEQYF

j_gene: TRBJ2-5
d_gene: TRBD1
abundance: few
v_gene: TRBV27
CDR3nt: TGTGCCAGCAGTCCAGCGCGGGGACAGGTGGGCCAAGAGACCCAGTACTTC
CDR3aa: CASSPARGQVGQETQYF

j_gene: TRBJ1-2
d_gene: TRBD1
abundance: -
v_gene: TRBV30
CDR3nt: TGTGCCGAGCGGGACAGGGGGACCTATGGCTACACCTTC
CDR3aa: CAERDRGTYGYTF

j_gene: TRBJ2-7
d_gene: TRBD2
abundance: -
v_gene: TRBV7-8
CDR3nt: TGTGCCAGCACCTCCATGGCGGGGGGGCCAGACGAGCAGTACTTC
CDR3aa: CASTSMAGGPDEQYF

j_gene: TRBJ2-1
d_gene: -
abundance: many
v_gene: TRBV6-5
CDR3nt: TGTGCCAGCAGAGGAAGTTCCTACAATGAGCAGTTCTTC
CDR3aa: CASRGSSYNEQFF

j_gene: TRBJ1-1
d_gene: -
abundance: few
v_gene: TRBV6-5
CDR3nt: TGTGCCAGCAGTTACCGTTCTAGGGGAGGAACTGAAGCTTTCTTT
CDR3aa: CASSYRSRGGTEAFF

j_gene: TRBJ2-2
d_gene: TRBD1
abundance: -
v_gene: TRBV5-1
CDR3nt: TGCGCCAGCAGAACCGGGACAGGCACCGGGGAGCTGTTTTTT
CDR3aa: CASRTGTGTGELFF

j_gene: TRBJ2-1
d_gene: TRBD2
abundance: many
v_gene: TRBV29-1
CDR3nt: TGCAGCGTCTGGCGGGGACTAGCGGACAATGAGCAGTTCTTC
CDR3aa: CSVWRGLADNEQFF

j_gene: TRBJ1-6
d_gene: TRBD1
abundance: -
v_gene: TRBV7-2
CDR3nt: TGTGCCAGCAGCTTCCCCCGTACAGGGGGGAATTCACCCCTCCACTTT
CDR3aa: CASSFPRTGGNSPLHF

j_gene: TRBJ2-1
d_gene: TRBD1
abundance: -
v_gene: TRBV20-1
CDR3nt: TGCAGTGCGACGGACAGGGGAGCATTCTCCTACAATGAGCAGTTCTTC
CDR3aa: CSATDRGAFSYNEQFF

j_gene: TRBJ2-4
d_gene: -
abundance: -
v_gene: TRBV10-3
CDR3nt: TGTGCCATCAGTGAATCTTCAGCCAAAAACATTCAGTACTTC
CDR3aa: CAISESSAKNIQYF

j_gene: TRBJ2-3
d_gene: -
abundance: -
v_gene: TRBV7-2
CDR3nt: TGTGCCAGCAGCTGGACGGGAGATACGCAGTATTTT
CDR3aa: CASSWTGDTQYF

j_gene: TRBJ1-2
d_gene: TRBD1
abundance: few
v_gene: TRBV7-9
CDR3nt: TGTGCCAGCAGCACCGGGACAGGGGGTGGCTACACCTTC
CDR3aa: CASSTGTGGGYTF

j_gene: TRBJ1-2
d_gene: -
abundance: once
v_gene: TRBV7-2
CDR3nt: TGTGCCAGCAGCTTAGAGGGGACGGTCTACACCTTC
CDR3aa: CASSLEGTVYTF

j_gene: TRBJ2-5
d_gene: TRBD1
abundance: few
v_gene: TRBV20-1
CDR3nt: TGCAGTGCCTCCGACAGGGGCGAGACCCAGTACTTC
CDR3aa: CSASDRGETQYF

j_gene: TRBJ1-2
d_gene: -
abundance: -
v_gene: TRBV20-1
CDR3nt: TGCAGTGCTAGAGACCGGGACTATGGCTACACCTTC
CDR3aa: CSARDRDYGYTF

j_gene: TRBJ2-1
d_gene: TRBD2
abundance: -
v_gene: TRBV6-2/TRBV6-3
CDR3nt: TGTGCCAGCAGTAGAGACAATCCGGGACTAGGCAATGAGCAGTTCTTC
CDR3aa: CASSRDNPGLGNEQFF

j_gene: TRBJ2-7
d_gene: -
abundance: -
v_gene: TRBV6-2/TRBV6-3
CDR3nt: TGTGCCAGCAGTGGTAGCGCCTCCTACGAGCAGTACTTC
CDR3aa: CASSGSASYEQYF

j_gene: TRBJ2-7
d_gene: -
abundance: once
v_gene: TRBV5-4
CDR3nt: TGTGCCAGCAGTGAAGGGACGTCGTACGAGCAGTACTTC
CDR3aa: CASSEGTSYEQYF

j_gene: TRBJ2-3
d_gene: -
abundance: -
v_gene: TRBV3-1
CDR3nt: TGTGCCAGCAGCCCCCCGGGGCTCGAGGCCACAGATACGCAGTATTTT
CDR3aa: CASSPPGLEATDTQYF

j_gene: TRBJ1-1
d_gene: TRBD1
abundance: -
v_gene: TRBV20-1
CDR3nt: TGCAGTGCTACCTCTTATGGACAGGGAAGAACTGAAGCTTTCTTT
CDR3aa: CSATSYGQGRTEAFF

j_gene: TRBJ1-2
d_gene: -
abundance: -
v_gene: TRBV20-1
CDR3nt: TGCAGTGCTAGTGCCACTTCCTATGGCTACACCTTC
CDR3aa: CSASATSYGYTF

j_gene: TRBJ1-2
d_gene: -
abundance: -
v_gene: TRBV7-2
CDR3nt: TGTGCCAGCAGCTCTTACGGCTCAATACACTACACCTTC
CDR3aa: CASSSYGSIHYTF

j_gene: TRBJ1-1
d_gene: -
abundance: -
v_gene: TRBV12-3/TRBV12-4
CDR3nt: TGTGCCAACAGTTTTGGAGGCACTGAAGCTTTCTTT
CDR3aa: CANSFGGTEAFF

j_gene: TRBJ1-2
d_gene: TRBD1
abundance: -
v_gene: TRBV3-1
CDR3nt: TGTGCCAGCAGCCAAGCCGGGACAGGAGCAAGGGGCTACACCTTC
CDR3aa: CASSQAGTGARGYTF

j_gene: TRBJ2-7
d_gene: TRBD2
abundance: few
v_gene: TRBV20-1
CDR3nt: TGCAGTGCTAGGATTCCGGAAGCGGGGGCACCATACGAGCAGTACTTC
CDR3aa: CSARIPEAGAPYEQYF

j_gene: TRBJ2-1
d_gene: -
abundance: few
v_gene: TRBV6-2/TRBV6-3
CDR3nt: TGTGCCAGCAGTTACTCAGTTTCGGGTGAGCAGTTCTTC
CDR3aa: CASSYSVSGEQFF

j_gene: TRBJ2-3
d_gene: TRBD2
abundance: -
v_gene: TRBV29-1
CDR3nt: TGCAGCGGAAAGACTAGCGGCACAGATACGCAGTATTTT
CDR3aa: CSGKTSGTDTQYF

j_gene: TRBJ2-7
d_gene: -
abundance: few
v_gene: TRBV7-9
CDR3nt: TGTGCCAGCAGCTTAGGGGCCAGGTCCTACGAGCAGTACTTC
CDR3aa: CASSLGARSYEQYF

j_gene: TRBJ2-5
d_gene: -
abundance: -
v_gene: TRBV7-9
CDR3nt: TGTGCCAGCAGCTCTTCTTTTGGGGGCGCAGAGACCCAGTACTTC
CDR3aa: CASSSSFGGAETQYF

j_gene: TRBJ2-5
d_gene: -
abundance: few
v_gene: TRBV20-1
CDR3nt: TGCAGTGCTAGCGACGGGACCCAGTACTTC
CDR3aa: CSASDGTQYF

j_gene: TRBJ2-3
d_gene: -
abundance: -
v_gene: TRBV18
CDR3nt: TGTGCCAGCTCACCGGACCTTAGCACAGATACGCAGTATTTT
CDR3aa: CASSPDLSTDTQYF

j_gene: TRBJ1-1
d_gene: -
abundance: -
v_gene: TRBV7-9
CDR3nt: TGTGCCAGCAGCTTAAGGCAGGGACAGAACACTGAAGCTTTCTTT
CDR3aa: CASSLRQGQNTEAFF

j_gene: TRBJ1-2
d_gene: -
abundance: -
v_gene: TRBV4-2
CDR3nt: TGTGCCAGCAGCCAAGATACGGGCTATGGCTACACCTTC
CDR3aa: CASSQDTGYGYTF

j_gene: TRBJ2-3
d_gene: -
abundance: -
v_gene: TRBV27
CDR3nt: TGTGCCAGCAGCGACGGCCGATGGGATACGCAGTATTTT
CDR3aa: CASSDGRWDTQYF